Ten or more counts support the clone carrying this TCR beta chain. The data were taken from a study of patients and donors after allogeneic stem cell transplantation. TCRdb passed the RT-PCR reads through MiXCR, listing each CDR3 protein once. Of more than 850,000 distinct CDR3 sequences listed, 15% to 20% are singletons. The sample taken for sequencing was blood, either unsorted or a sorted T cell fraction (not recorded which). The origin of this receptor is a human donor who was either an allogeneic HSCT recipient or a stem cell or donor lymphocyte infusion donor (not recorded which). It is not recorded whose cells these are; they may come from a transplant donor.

CDR3 protein: CASRTGQGNSPLHF. The CDR3 DNA reads as TGTGCCAGCAGAACGGGACAGGGGAATTCACCCCTCCACTTT. The chain links TRBV12-3 or TRBV12-4 to TRBJ1-6, with TRBD1 identical over 10 bases. Trimming at V came to 6 bases and at J to 7 bases, leaving 3 bases not matched to a gene. The CDR3 consists of 14 residues.